Below, one TCR beta chain is given with its context. The clone's antigen remains unknown. The input lacks base qualities; no much larger clone sits a single base away. The EasySep Human CD8+ T Cell Enrichment Kit was used on day 10 to isolate CD8+ T cells from every culture. This entry comes from a study of CD8 T cell repertoires and HIV-1 epitope variants (dated by TCRdb to the early 2020s). Regarding the study in general: Twenty-five peptides representing autologous and known Gag and Nef epitope variants were each used to stimulate T cells in separate culture wells. Among the control conditions were a peptide pool of CMV, EBV and flu, the Ebola AY9 epitope serving as a negative control, and a well with no peptide. The epitopes tested were three Gag epitope families plus Nef HW9 and YT9. T cells were enriched using the EasySep Human T Cell Enrichment Kit and were co-cultured with equal numbers of autologous T cell-negative cells serving as antigen-presenting cells. The cultures were grown for approximately 9 days in IMDM with gentamicin, and half of the media was changed on days 3 and 7 with IL-2, IL-7 and IL-15 added. An aliquot of 1M T cells was set aside as an uncultured baseline condition, separate from the approximately 80 T cell cultures. A total of fewer than 85 T cell cultures were run, with each culture condition performed in triplicate except for one peptide, which was performed in duplicate. The paper as a whole reports these results and caveats: A few clonotypes recognized the Nef KF9 family and one clonotype recognized the HW9 family, while no responses to the TAALDMSHF plasma variant were seen. The assay identified only TCR beta chains and indicated proliferation in response to antigen, without indicating T cell function or cytokine profile. Of the nine antigen-specific TCR beta clonotypes identified, six appeared cross-reactive for autologous or known escape epitope variants.

Sequencing of TCR beta CDR3 regions was performed at survey depth on the immunoSEQ platform. The QIAamp DNA micro kit was used to extract genomic DNA from every cultured and uncultured CD8+ T cell population. The original pipeline was this. Samples with fewer than 5,000 productive reads were excluded, which removed about 6.5% of the roughly 80 HIV peptide-stimulated cultures. A MANAFEST web app trimmed sequences to CDR3 and removed nonproductive sequences, CDR3s under 5 amino acids, and those not starting C or ending F/W. To count as antigen-specific, a clonotype had to be expanded in at least 2 of 3 replicates compared with the no-peptide control at FDR 0.01, and only within one epitope family. A specific clonotype also had to show a frequency at least fivefold higher than in wells stimulated with peptides from other epitope families. TCRdb retrieved this table from immuneACCESS and kept in-frame rearrangements only. Not all clones are present; in checked studies, unresolved V genes account for under half, and no reason is known for the remainder. That table supplies the V and J calls and clone size; D and trimming were determined from the DNA. This sample is represented by about 4,800 clones; 55% to 75% of them were singletons. Over 40% of the sample is held by the ten biggest clonotypes.

Sequenced sample: cultured CD8+ T cells derived from PBMCs. This receptor was taken from a male donor with HIV.

The DNA reads as follows: TGTGCCAGCAGCCACTACAGGGGACAAGAGACCCAGTACTTC. It encodes CASSHYRGQETQYF. The sequence links TRBV5-8 to TRBJ2-5, and 7 bases in between align with TRBD1. There are 14 amino acids in the CDR3, from cysteine to phenylalanine inclusive. Of all the DNA, just the CDR3 is kept, 42 bases in frame from base 1. CDR1 and CDR2 are read off the germline V gene as SGHTS and YDEGEE. Relative to germline, V is missing 4 bases and J is missing 2 bases, with 5 bases of the junction outside any gene match.